A selection of T cell receptor beta chains follows, all from one sample in a study of CD8 T cells in ankylosing spondylitis. Using its own MiXCR run on the 5' RACE reads, TCRdb lists one record per CDR3 protein. Of about 90,000 distinct CDR3 sequences listed, about 9% are singletons. The source material was blood, either unsorted or a sorted T cell fraction (not recorded which). Receptor source: a male donor with ankylosing spondylitis. The CDR3 runs from the conserved cysteine through the conserved F or W. A D gene is named only where the DNA matches it firmly. Expanded clones get a size class; other rows say once, few or many, or leave the size out.

abundance	d_gene	v_gene	j_gene	CDR3aa	CDR3nt
many	-	TRBV29-1	TRBJ2-5	CSVEDQVGAAYQETQYF	TGCAGCGTTGAAGATCAAGTGGGCGCGGCTTACCAAGAGACCCAGTACTTC
few	-	TRBV11-2	TRBJ2-7	CASSLVVPRYVTYEQYF	TGTGCCAGCAGCTTAGTCGTCCCGAGATATGTGACCTACGAGCAGTACTTC
-	TRBD2	TRBV6-6	TRBJ2-7	CATKLAGGYEQYF	TGTGCCACCAAACTAGCGGGAGGGTACGAGCAGTACTTC
many	TRBD1	TRBV27	TRBJ1-5	CASSWGTGGNQPQHF	TGTGCCAGCAGTTGGGGGACAGGGGGTAATCAGCCCCAGCATTTT
many	-	TRBV27	TRBJ2-5	CASSLSVLYQETQYF	TGTGCCAGCAGTTTATCAGTCCTCTACCAAGAGACCCAGTACTTC
many	TRBD2	TRBV5-1	TRBJ2-1	CASSLNPYSGRAEEQFF	TGCGCCAGCAGCTTGAACCCCTATAGCGGGAGGGCCGAAGAGCAGTTCTTC
-	-	TRBV7-9	TRBJ2-1	CASRKEGTYNEQFF	TGTGCCAGCAGAAAGGAGGGGACCTACAATGAGCAGTTCTTC
many	-	TRBV12-3/TRBV12-4	TRBJ2-5	CASSLTGLSGETQYF	TGTGCCAGCAGTTTAACAGGACTAAGTGGCGAGACCCAGTACTTC
many	TRBD2	TRBV20-1	TRBJ2-1	CSARDLASGRWDEQFF	TGCAGTGCTAGAGATCTGGCTAGCGGGAGGTGGGATGAGCAGTTCTTC
few	-	TRBV7-9	TRBJ1-4	CASSPPNEKLFF	TGTGCCAGCAGCCCACCTAATGAAAAACTGTTTTTT
many	-	TRBV20-1	TRBJ2-3	CSARDPFLSSTDTQYF	TGCAGTGCTAGAGACCCCTTTCTCTCTAGCACAGATACGCAGTATTTT
many	TRBD2	TRBV5-1	TRBJ2-7	CASRRGGQEQYF	TGCGCCAGCCGGAGGGGAGGGCAAGAGCAGTACTTC
few	-	TRBV10-2	TRBJ2-7	CASSEPGFDEQYF	TGCGCCAGCAGTGAGCCGGGATTCGACGAGCAGTACTTC
many	-	TRBV12-5	TRBJ1-4	CASGSNRAGDEKLFF	TGTGCTAGTGGTTCGAACAGGGCGGGGGATGAAAAACTGTTTTTT
-	-	TRBV24-1	TRBJ2-1	CATSDLERTLQFF	TGTGCCACCAGTGACCTGGAAAGAACGCTTCAGTTCTTC
-	TRBD1	TRBV29-1	TRBJ2-3	CSVETTGERDTQYF	TGCAGCGTTGAAACGACAGGGGAGAGGGATACGCAGTATTTT
few	-	TRBV5-1	TRBJ1-1	CASSLYSLNTEAFF	TGCGCCAGCAGCTTGTATAGTTTGAACACTGAAGCTTTCTTT
few	-	TRBV11-2	TRBJ2-2	CASRPYVPGNTGELFF	TGTGCCAGCAGGCCTTATGTGCCAGGGAACACCGGGGAGCTGTTTTTT